These T cell receptor beta chains were read from a single sample in a study of long-term antiretroviral therapy in people with HIV. This table comes from immunoSEQ multiplex PCR, and its TCRdb copy is limited to in-frame clones, with some not included. The data show fewer than 35,000 clones, about 96% seen once. Sequences were derived from unsorted PBMCs, sampled 6.9 years after starting antiretroviral therapy. The receptor set was obtained from a man aged 25-45 years with HIV. The conserved cysteine and the conserved F or W are not part of the CDR3 here.

J,length,V,CDR3
TRBJ2-7,11,TRBV6-5,ASSYSNFYEQY
TRBJ1-6,15,TRBV4-1,ASSQAVLGQENSPLH
TRBJ2-1,13,TRBV14,ASSPSKGVRDEQF
TRBJ2-7,12,TRBV9,ASSIWDRGSEQY
TRBJ2-3,11,TRBV7-2,ASRLADTDTQY
TRBJ2-7,15,TRBV4-2,ASSQVLRGVSSYEQY
TRBJ1-1,13,TRBV6-1,ASTPLGQAVTEAF
TRBJ2-2,14,TRBV9,ASSVDAGGYAGELF
TRBJ2-7,12,TRBV19,ATKIDRSSYEQY
TRBJ2-7,11,TRBV5-1,ASSLDTYYEQY
TRBJ2-1,11,TRBV6-6,ASSRTSGGEQF
TRBJ1-1,10,TRBV6-5,ASSFRNTEAF
TRBJ1-1,11,TRBV9,ASSGEGDTEAF
TRBJ1-5,13,TRBV6-6,ASSPLGPGNQPQH
TRBJ2-3,13,TRBV10-3,ASSYSGGAGDTQY
TRBJ2-5,13,TRBV18,ASSPLAGLQETQY
TRBJ1-2,11,TRBV27,ASRGGGAGGYT
TRBJ2-1,14,TRBV4-3,ASSQEGLADYNEQF
TRBJ1-1,12,TRBV5-4,ASSLDRMNTEAF
TRBJ2-1,13,TRBV5-1,ASSGAGTAYNEQF
TRBJ2-1,17,TRBV11-2,ASSLEGGWGTSRDNEQF
TRBJ2-2,12,TRBV6-5,ASSYSAHPRELF
TRBJ2-5,11,TRBV7-6,ASSLAGGETQY
TRBJ2-7,12,TRBV10-3,AITQAGGSYEQY
TRBJ2-7,11,TRBV28,ASSWATQYEQY
TRBJ2-3,11,TRBV9,ASSVAVQDTQY
TRBJ1-3,16,TRBV7-2,ASSRQLTSPKNGNTIY
TRBJ2-3,12,TRBV6-1,ASSPASLTDTQY
TRBJ2-1,9,TRBV20-1,SAEGIDEQF
TRBJ2-3,9,TRBV7-9,ASTSLDTQY
TRBJ1-1,10,TRBV19,ASSIGNTEAF
TRBJ2-7,12,TRBV15,ATSPGTSVYEQY
TRBJ2-3,11,TRBV11-2,ASKRAGADTQY